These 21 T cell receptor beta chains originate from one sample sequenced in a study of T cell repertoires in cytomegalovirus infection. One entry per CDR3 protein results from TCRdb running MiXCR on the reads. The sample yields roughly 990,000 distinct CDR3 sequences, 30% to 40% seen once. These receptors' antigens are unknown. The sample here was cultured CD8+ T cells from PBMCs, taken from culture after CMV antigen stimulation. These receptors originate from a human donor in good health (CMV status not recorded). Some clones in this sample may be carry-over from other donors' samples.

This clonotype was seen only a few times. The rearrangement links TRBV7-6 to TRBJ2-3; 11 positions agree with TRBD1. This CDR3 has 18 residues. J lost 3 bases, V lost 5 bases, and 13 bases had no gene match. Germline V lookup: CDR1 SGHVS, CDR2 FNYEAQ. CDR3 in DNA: TGTGCCAGCAGCATTCGACCGGGACAGGGGGGGGATACAGATACGCAGTATTTT. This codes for CASSIRPGQGGDTDTQYF. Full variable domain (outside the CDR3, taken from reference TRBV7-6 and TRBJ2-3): GAGVSQSPRYKVTKRGQDVALRCDPISGHVSLYWYRQALGQGPEFLTYFNYEAQQDKSGLPNDRFSAERPEGSISTLTIQRTEQRDSAMYRCASSIRPGQGGDTDTQYFGPGTRLTVL.

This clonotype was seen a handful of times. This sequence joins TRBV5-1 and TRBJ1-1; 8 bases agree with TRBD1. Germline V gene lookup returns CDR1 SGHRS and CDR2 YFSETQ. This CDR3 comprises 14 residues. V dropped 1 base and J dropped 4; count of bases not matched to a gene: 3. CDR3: CASSLKTGVTEAFF. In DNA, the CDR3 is TGCGCCAGCAGCTTGAAGACAGGGGTCACTGAAGCTTTCTTT.

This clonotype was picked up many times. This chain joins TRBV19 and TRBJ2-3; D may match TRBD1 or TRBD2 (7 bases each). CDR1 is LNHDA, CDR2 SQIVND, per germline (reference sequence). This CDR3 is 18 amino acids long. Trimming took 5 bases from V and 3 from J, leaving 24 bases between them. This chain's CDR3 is CASSHDREGAFGTDTQYF. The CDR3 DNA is TGTGCCAGTAGTCACGACAGGGAGGGAGCGTTCGGAACAGATACGCAGTATTTT.

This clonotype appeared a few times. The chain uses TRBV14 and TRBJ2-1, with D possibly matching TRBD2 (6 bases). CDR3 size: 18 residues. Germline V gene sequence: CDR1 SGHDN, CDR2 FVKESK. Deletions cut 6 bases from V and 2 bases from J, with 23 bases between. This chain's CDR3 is CASSAGTPQLGPYNEQFF. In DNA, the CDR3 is TGTGCCAGCAGTGCCGGGACTCCCCAATTAGGACCCTACAATGAGCAGTTCTTC.

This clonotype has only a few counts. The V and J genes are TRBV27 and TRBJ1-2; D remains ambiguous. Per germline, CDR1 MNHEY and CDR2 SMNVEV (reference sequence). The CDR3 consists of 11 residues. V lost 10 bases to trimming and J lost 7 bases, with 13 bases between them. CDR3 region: CATGGWAGYTF. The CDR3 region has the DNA TGTGCCACCGGAGGGTGGGCTGGCTACACCTTC.

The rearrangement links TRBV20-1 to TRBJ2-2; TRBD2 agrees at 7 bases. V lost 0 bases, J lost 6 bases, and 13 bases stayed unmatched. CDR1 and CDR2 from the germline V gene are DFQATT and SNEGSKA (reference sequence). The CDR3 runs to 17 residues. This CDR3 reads CSARDASGDWIAGELFF. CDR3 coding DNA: TGCAGTGCTAGAGATGCCAGCGGGGACTGGATAGCCGGGGAGCTGTTTTTT.

The CDR3 bases are TGTGCCAGCAGCTTCCGGGGACAGGCCAGCAATGAGCAGTTCTTC. Protein: CASSFRGQASNEQFF. This chain uses TRBV7-9 with TRBJ2-1; 8 nucleotides align to TRBD1. Trimming took 3 bases from V and 6 from J; bases not matched to a gene: 7. This CDR3 has 15 amino acids. Per the germline V gene, CDR1 is SEHNR and CDR2 is FQNEAQ (reference sequence).

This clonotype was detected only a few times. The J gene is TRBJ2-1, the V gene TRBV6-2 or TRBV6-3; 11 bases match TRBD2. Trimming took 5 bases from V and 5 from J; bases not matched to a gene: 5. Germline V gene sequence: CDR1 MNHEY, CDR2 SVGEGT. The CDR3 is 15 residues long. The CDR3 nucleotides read TGTGCCAGCAGTGAGACTAGCGGGGTTCACAATGAGCAGTTCTTC. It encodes CASSETSGVHNEQFF.

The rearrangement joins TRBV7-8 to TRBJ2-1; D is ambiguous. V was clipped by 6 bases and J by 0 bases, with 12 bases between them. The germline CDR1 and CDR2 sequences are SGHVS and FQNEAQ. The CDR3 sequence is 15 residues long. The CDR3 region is CASSVPSFSYNEQFF. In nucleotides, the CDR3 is TGTGCCAGCAGTGTGCCCTCTTTCTCCTACAATGAGCAGTTCTTC.

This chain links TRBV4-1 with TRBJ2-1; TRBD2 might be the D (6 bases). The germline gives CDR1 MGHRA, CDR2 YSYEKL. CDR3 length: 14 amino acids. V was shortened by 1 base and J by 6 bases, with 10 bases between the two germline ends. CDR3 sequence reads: CASSQGLVPNEQFF. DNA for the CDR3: TGCGCCAGCAGCCAAGGACTAGTACCCAATGAGCAGTTCTTC.

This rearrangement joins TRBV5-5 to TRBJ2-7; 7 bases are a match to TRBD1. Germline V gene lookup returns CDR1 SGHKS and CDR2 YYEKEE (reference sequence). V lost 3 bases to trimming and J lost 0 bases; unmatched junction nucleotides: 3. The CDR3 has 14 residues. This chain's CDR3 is CASSSDRTSYEQYF. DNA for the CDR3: TGTGCCAGCAGCTCGGACAGGACCTCCTACGAGCAGTACTTC.

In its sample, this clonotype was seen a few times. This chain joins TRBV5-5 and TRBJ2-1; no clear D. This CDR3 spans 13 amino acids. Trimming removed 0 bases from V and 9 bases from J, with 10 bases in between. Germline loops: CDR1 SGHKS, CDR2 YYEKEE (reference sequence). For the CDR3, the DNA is TGTGCCAGCAGCTTGGCCGGGCGGACTGAGCAGTTCTTC. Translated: CASSLAGRTEQFF. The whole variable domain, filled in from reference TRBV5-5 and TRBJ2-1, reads DAGVTQSPTHLIKTRGQQVTLRCSPISGHKSVSWYQQVLGQGPQFIFQYYEKEERGRGNFPDRFSARQFPNYSSELNVNALLLGDSALYLCASSLAGRTEQFFGPGTRLTVL.

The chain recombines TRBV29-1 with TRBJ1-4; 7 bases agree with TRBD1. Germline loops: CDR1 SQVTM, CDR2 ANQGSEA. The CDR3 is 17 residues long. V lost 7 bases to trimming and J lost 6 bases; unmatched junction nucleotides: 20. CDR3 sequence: CSAIKMTGTEGDEKLFF. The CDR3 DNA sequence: TGCAGCGCAATAAAGATGACCGGGACAGAGGGAGATGAAAAACTGTTTTTT.

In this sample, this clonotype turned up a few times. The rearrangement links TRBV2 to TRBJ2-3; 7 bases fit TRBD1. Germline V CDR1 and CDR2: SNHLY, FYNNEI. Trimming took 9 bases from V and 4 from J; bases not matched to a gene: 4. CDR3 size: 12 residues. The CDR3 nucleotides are TGTGCCAGAACCGGGACAGCAGATACGCAGTATTTT. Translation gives CARTGTADTQYF.

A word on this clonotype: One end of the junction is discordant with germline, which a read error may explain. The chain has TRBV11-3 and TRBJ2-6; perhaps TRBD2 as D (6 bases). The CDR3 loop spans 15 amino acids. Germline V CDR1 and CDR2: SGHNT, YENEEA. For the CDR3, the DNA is TGTGACAGCAGCCCAGGAGGGTCTGGGGCCAACGTCCTGACTTTC. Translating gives CDSSPGGSGANVLTF.

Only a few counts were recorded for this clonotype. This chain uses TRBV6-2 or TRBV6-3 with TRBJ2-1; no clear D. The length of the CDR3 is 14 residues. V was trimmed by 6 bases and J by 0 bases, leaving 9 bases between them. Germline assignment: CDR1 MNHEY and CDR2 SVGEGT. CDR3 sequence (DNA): TGTGCCAGCAGAACGGCTAACTCCTACAATGAGCAGTTCTTC. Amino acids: CASRTANSYNEQFF.

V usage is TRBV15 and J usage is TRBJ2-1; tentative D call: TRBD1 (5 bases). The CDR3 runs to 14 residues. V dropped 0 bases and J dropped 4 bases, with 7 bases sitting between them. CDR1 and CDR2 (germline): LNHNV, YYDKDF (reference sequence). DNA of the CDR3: TGTGCCACCAGCAGAGATCGACAGTACAATGAGCAGTTCTTC. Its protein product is CATSRDRQYNEQFF.

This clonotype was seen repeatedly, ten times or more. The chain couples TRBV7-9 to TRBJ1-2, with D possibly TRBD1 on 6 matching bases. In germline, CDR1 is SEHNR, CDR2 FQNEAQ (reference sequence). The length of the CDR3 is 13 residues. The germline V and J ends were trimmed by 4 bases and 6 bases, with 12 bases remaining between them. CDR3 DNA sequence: TGTGCCAGCAGCTCGTACAGGGTCCATGGCTACACCTTC. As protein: CASSSYRVHGYTF.

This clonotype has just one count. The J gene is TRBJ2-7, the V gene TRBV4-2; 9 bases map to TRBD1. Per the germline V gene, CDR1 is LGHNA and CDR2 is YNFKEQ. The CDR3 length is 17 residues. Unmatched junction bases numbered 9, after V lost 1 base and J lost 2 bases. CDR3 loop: CASSQVTGGPTAYEQYF. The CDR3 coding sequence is TGTGCCAGCAGCCAAGTTACAGGGGGCCCCACCGCCTACGAGCAGTACTTC.

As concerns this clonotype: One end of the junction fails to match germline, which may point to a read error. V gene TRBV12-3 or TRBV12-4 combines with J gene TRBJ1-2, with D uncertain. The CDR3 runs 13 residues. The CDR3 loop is CASSPQKNFGYTF. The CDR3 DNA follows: TGTGCCAGCAGTCCTCAGAAGAACTTTGGCTACACCTTC.

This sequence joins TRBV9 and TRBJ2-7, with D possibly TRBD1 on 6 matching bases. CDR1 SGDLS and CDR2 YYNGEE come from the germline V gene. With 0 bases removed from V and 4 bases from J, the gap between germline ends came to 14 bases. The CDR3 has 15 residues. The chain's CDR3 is CASSVGAGVVYEQYF. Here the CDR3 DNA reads TGTGCCAGCAGCGTAGGGGCAGGGGTGGTGTACGAGCAGTACTTC. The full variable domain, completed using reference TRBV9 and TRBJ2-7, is DSGVTQTPKHLITATGQRVTLRCSPRSGDLSVYWYQQSLDQGLQFLIQYYNGEERAKGNILERFSAQQFPDLHSELNLSSLELGDSALYFCASSVGAGVVYEQYFGPGTRLTVT.